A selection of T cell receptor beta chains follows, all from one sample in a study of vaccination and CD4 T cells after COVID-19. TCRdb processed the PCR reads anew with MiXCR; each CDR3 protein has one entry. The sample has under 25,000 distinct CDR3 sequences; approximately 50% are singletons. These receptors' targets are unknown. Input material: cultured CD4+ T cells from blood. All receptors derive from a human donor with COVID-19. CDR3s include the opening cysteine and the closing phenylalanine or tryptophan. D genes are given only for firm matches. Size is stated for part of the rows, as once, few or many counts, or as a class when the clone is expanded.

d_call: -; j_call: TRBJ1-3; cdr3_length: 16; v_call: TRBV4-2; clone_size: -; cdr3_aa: CASSQDRALSGNTIYF; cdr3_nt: TGTGCCAGCAGCCAAGACCGCGCCCTCTCTGGAAACACCATATATTTT
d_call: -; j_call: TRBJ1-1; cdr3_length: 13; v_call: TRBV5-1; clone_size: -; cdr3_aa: CASSFETNTEAFF; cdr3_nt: TGCGCCAGCAGCTTTGAAACTAACACTGAAGCTTTCTTT
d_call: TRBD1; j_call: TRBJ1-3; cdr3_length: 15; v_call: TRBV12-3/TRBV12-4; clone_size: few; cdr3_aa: CASSYRTGTGNTIYF; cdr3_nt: TGTGCCAGCAGCTATAGGACAGGGACTGGAAACACCATATATTTT
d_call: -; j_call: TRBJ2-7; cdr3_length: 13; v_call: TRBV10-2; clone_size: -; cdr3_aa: CASSEATGVEQYF; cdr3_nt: TGCGCCAGCAGTGAAGCGACGGGGGTCGAGCAGTACTTC
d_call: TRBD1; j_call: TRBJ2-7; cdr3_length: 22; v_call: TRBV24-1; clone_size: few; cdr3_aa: CATSDLPETGTGGLKSNFEQYF; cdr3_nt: TGTGCCACCAGTGATTTGCCCGAGACCGGGACAGGGGGACTCAAATCGAATTTCGAGCAGTACTTC
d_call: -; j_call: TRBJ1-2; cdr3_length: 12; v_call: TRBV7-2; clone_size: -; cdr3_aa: CASSFRQYGYTF; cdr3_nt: TGTGCCAGCAGCTTTCGCCAGTATGGCTACACCTTC
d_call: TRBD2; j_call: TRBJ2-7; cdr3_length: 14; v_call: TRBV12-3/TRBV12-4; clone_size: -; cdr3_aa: CASSSSSGSYEQYF; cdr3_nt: TGTGCCAGCAGTTCCTCCAGCGGGAGCTACGAGCAGTACTTC
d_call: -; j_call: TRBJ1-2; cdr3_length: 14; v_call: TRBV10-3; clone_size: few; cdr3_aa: CAISGPPPTHGYTF; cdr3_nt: TGTGCCATCAGTGGACCCCCCCCGACCCATGGCTACACCTTC
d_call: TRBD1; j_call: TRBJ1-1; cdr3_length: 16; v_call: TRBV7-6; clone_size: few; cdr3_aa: CASSPPRGQMNTEAFF; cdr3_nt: TGTGCCAGCAGCCCCCCGCGGGGACAGATGAACACTGAAGCTTTCTTT
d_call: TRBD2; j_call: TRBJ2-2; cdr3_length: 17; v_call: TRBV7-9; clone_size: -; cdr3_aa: CASSRLLAGGNTGELFF; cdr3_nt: TGTGCCAGCAGCCGATTACTAGCGGGGGGAAACACCGGGGAGCTGTTTTTT
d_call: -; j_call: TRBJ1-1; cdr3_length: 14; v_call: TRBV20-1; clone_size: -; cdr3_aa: CSGRRGASGTEAFF; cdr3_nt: TGCAGTGGAAGGAGGGGCGCGAGCGGAACTGAAGCTTTCTTT
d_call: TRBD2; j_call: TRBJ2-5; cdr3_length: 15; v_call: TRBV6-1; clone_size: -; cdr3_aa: CASRTSGGRGETQYF; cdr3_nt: TGTGCCAGCAGGACAAGCGGGGGGCGTGGGGAGACCCAGTACTTC
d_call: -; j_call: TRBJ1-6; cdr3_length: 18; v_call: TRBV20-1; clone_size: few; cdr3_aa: CSASLSRNTGYRGSPLHF; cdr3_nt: TGCAGTGCTAGTCTGTCAAGAAATACAGGTTACCGGGGTTCACCCCTCCACTTT
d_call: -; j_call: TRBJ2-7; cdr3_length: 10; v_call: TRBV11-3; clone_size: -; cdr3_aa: CARPRGEQYF; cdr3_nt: TGTGCCAGACCCAGGGGAGAGCAGTACTTC
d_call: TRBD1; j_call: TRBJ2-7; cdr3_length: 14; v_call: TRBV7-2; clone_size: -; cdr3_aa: CASSLGQGAYEQYF; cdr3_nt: TGTGCCAGCAGCTTAGGCCAGGGGGCCTACGAGCAGTACTTC
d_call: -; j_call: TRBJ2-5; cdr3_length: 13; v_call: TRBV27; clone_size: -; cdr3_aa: CASTLGGQETQYF; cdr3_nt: TGTGCCAGCACGTTGGGGGGCCAAGAGACCCAGTACTTC
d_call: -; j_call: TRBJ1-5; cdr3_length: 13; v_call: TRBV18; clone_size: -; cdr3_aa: CASSPGQNQPQHF; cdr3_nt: TGTGCCAGCTCACCTGGACAGAATCAGCCCCAGCATTTT
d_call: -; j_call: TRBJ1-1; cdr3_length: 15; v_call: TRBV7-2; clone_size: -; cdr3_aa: CASSYTTVRNTEAFF; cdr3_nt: TGTGCCAGCAGCTATACGACAGTGCGGAACACTGAAGCTTTCTTT
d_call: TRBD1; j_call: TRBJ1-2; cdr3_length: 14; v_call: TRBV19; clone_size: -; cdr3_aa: CASSMTGGIYGYTF; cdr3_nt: TGTGCCAGTAGTATGACAGGGGGAATCTATGGCTACACCTTC
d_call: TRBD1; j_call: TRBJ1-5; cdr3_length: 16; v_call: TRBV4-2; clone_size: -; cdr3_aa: CASSQEGTGANQPQHF; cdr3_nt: TGTGCCAGCAGCCAAGAAGGTACAGGGGCCAATCAGCCCCAGCATTTT
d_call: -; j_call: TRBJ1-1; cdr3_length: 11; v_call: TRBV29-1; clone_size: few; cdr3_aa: CSVEVNTEAFF; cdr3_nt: TGCAGCGTTGAAGTAAACACTGAAGCTTTCTTT
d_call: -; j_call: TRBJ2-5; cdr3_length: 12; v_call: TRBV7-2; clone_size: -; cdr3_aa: CASSESRETQYF; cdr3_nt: TGTGCCAGCAGTGAGAGTCGGGAGACCCAGTACTTC
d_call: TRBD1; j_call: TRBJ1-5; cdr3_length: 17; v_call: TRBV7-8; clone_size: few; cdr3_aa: CASSPRTGTANNQPQHF; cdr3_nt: TGTGCCAGCAGCCCCCGAACCGGGACAGCTAACAATCAGCCCCAGCATTTT
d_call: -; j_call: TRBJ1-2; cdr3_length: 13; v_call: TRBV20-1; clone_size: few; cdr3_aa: CSARDGGVAGYTF; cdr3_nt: TGCAGTGCTAGAGATGGGGGGGTGGCTGGCTACACCTTC
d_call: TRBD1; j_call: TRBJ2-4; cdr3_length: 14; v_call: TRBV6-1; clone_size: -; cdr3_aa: CASRGTGEENIQYF; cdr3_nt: TGTGCCAGCAGGGGGACAGGGGAGGAGAACATTCAGTACTTC
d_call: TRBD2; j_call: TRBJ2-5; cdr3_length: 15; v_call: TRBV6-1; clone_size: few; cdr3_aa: CASSKLAGGRETQYF; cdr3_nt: TGTGCCAGCAGCAAACTAGCGGGGGGTCGAGAGACCCAGTACTTC
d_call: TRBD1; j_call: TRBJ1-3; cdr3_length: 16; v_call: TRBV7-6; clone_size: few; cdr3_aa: CASIITGGVLGNTIYF; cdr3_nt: TGTGCCAGCATCATCACAGGGGGGGTTCTAGGAAACACCATATATTTT
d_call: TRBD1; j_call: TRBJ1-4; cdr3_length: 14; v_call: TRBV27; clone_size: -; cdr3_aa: CASSMDRVTEKLFF; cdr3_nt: TGTGCCAGCAGTATGGACAGGGTTACTGAAAAACTGTTTTTT
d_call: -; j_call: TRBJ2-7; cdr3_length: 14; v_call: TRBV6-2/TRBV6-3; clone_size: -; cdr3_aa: CASSLTTRKDEQYF; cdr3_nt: TGTGCCAGCAGTCTTACAACCAGGAAGGACGAGCAGTACTTC
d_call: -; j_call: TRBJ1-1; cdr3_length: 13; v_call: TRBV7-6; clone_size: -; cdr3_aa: CASSPESAGEAFF; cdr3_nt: TGTGCCAGCAGCCCCGAGTCCGCCGGTGAAGCTTTCTTT
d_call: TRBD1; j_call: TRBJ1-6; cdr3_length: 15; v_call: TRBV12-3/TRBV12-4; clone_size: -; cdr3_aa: CASKQWDRANSPLHF; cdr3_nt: TGTGCCAGCAAACAATGGGACAGAGCTAATTCACCCCTCCACTTT
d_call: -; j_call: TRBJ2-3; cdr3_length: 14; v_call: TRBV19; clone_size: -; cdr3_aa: CASSIYQGTDTQYF; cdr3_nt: TGTGCCAGTAGTATTTACCAGGGAACAGATACGCAGTATTTT